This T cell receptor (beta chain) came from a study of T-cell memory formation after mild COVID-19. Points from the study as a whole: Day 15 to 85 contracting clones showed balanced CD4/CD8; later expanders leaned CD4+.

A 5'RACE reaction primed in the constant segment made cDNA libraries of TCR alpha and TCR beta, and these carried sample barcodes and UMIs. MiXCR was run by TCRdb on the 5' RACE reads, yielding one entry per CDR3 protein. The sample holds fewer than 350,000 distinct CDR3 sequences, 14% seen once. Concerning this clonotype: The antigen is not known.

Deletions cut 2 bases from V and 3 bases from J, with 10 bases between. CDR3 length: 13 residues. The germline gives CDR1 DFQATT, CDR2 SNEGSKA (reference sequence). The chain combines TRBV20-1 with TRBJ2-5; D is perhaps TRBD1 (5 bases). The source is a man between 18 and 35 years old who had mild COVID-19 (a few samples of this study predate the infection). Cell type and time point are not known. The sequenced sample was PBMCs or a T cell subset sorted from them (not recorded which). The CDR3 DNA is TGCAGTGCTAGACCAGCAGGGAAAGAGACCCAGTACTTC. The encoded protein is CSARPAGKETQYF.